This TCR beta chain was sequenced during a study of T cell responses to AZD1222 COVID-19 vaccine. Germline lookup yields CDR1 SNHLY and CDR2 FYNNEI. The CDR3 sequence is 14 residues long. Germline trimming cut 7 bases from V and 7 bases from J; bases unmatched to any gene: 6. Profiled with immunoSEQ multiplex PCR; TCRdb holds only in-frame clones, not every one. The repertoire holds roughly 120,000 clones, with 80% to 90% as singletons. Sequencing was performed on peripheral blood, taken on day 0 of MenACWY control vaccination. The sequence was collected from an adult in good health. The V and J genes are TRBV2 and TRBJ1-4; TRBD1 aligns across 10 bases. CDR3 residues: CASTGQGIGEKLFF. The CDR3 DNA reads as TGTGCCAGCACGGGACAGGGGATTGGTGAAAAACTGTTTTTT.